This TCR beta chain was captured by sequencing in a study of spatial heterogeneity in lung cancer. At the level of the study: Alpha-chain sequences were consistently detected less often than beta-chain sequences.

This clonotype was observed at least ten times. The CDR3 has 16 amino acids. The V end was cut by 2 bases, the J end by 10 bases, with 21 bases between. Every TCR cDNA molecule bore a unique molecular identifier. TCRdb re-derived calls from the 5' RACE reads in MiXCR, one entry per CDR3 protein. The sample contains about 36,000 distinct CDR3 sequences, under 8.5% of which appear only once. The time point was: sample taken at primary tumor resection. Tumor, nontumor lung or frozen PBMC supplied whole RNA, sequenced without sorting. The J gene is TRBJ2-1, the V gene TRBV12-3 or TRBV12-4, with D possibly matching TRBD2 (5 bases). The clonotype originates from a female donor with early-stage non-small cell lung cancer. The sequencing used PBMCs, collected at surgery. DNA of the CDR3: TGTGCCAGCAGTTTATATTTTACCGCAGGAGGAGACGAGCAGTTCTTC. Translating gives CASSLYFTAGGDEQFF.